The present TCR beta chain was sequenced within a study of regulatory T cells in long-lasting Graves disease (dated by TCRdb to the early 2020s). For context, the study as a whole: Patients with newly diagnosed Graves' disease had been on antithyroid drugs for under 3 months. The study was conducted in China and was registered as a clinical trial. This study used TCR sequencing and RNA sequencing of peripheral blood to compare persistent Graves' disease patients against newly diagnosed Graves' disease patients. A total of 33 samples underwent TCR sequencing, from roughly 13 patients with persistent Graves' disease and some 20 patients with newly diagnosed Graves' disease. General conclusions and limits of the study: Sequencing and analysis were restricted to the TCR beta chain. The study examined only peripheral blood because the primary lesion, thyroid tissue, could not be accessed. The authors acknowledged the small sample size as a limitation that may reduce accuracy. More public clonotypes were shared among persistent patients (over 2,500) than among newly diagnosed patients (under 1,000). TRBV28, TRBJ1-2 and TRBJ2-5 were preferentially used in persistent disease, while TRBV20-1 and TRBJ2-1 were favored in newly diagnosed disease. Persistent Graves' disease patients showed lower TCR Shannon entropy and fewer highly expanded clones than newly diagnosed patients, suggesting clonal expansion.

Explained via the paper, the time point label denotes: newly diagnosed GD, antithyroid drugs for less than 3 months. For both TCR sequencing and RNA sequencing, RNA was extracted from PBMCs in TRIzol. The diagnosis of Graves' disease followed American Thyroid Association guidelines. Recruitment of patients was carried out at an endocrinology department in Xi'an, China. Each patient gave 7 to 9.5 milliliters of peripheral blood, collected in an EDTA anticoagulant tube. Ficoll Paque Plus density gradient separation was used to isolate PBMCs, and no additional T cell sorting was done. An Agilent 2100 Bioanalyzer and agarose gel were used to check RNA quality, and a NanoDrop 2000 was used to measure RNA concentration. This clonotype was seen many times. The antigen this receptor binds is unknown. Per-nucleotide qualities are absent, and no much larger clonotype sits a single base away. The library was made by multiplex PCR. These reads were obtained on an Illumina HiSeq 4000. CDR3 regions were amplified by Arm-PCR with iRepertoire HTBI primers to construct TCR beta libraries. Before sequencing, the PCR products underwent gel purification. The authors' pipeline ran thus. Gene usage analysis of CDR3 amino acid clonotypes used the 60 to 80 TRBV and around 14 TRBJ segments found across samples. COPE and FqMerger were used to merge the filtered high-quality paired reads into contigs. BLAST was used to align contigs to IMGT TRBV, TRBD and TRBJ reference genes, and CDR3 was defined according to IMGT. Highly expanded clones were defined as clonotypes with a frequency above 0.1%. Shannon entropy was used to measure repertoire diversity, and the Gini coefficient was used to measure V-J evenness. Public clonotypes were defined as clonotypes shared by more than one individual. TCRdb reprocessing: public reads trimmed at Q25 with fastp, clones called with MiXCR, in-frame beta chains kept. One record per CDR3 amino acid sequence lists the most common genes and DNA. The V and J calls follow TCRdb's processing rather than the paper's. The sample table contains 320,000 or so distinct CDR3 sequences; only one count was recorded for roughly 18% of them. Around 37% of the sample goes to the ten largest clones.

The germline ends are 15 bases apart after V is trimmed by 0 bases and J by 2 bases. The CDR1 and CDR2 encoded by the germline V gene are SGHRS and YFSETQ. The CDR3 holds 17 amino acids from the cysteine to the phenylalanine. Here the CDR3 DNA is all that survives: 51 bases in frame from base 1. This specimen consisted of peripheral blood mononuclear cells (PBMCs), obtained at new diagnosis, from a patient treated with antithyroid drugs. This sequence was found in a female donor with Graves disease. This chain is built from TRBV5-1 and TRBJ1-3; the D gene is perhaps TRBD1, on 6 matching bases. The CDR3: CASSLAVTGNAGNTIYF. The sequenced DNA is TGCGCCAGCAGCTTGGCCGTTACAGGGAATGCTGGAAACACCATATATTTT.